This T cell receptor (beta chain) was found in a study of blood T cell repertoires in COVID-19. Study-level information: The samples span acute and convalescent COVID-19 from the United States, Italy and Spain.

V was pared by 3 bases and J by 1 base, with 21 bases between. Germline-derived CDR1 and CDR2 are MGHRA and YSYEKL. The CDR3 is made up of 18 amino acids. Some clones are missing from TCRdb's copy, which holds only in-frame ones; the method was immunoSEQ multiplex PCR. The sample carries 200,000 to 250,000 clones, roughly 90% recorded once. The age range of participants was 18 to 89 years, with residence in some 25 US areas. Recovered participants had two consecutive negative NP/OP PCR tests, healthcare professional clearance, or symptom resolution. The clonotype comes from a woman aged 30 to 39 who had recovered from COVID-19. The sequenced sample consisted of PBMCs or T cells enriched from blood (not recorded which). V gene TRBV4-1 combines with J gene TRBJ1-1; D is unresolved. CDR3 loop: CASSQEDLGVTENTEAFF. The CDR3 coding sequence is TGCGCCAGCAGCCAGGAGGATTTGGGAGTTACCGAGAACACTGAAGCTTTCTTT.